The sequence of this T cell receptor (beta chain) was determined in a study of cytomegalovirus exposure and HLA in healthy donors. V was pared by 5 bases and J by 4 bases, with 15 bases between. The CDR3 runs to 14 residues. CDR1 and CDR2 from the germline V gene are MRHNA and SNTAGT. Assay: immunoSEQ multiplex PCR; the TCRdb copy retains only in-frame clones and omits some. The sample lists about 110,000 clones; approximately 95% were seen once. V is TRBV6-4 and J is TRBJ2-7; weak D call: TRBD1 (6 bases). The sequenced material came from PBMCs. The clonotype originates from a woman younger than 35 in good health and CMV-seronegative. The DNA for the CDR3 is TGTGCCAGCAGTCGTTTGAGGGGGTTATACGAGCAGTACTTC. The encoded protein is CASSRLRGLYEQYF.